What follows are 31 T cell receptor beta chains derived from one specimen sequenced in a study of blood T cell repertoires in COVID-19. Clones were sequenced by immunoSEQ multiplex PCR, and TCRdb holds only the in-frame ones, with some missing. This table has about 180,000 clones, about 86% appearing once. Material: peripheral blood. All receptors derive from a man in his fifties or sixties with active or convalescent COVID-19.

J is TRBJ2-3 and V is TRBV11-3; possible D gene TRBD1, 5 bases. Trimming took 1 base from V and 2 from J, leaving 10 bases between them. The CDR3 has 15 amino acids. CDR1 and CDR2 (germline): SGHNT, YENEEA. CDR3 sequence (DNA): TGTGCCAGCAGCTTAGGACAGAGCCTCACAGATACGCAGTATTTT. This codes for CASSLGQSLTDTQYF.

For the CDR3, the DNA is TGCGCCAGCAGCAAAAGAGACACAGACACCGGGGAGCTGTTTTTT. The encoded protein is CASSKRDTDTGELFF. This rearrangement joins TRBV4-1 to TRBJ2-2, with D unresolved. Germline CDR1 MGHRA, CDR2 YSYEKL. This CDR3 has 15 residues. V gave up 5 bases and J gave up 3 bases, with 13 bases separating them.

This clone was seen more than once but under ten times. The chain couples TRBV5-5 to TRBJ1-5; 8 bases match TRBD1. V lost 5 bases, J lost 6 bases, and 10 bases stayed unmatched. Germline V gene data show CDR1 as SGHKS and CDR2 as YYEKEE (reference sequence). CDR3 length: 15 residues. The CDR3 bases are TGTGCCAGCAGTTGGGGCGGACAGGGTGGTCAGCCCCAGCATTTT. Translation gives CASSWGGQGGQPQHF.

This chain joins TRBV27 and TRBJ1-5; perhaps TRBD1 as D (6 bases). With 8 bases removed from V and 0 bases from J, the gap between germline ends came to 20 bases. The germline V gene has CDR1 MNHEY and CDR2 SMNVEV (reference sequence). This CDR3 spans 17 amino acids. CDR3 in amino acids: CASSPRGYRDSNQPQHF. Written as DNA, the CDR3 is TGTGCCAGCTCCCCTCGAGGGTACAGGGATAGCAATCAGCCCCAGCATTTT.

The chain couples TRBV5-5 to TRBJ2-7; D remains ambiguous. With 4 bases removed from V and 6 bases from J, the gap between germline ends came to 20 bases. Germline values: CDR1 SGHKS, CDR2 YYEKEE (reference sequence). The CDR3 loop spans 15 amino acids. CDR3 nucleotides: TGTGCCAGCAGCCGAGAGATCGCGGCGGTACCCGAGCAGTACTTC. Its translation is CASSREIAAVPEQYF.

The chain uses TRBV27 and TRBJ2-7, with TRBD2 matching 7 bases. The CDR3 extends over 15 amino acids. V lost 3 bases and J lost 2; bases outside the gene matches: 7. Germline V gene sequence: CDR1 MNHEY, CDR2 SMNVEV (reference sequence). The CDR3 loop is CASSFSGGGPYEQYF. CDR3 nucleotide sequence: TGTGCCAGCAGTTTTTCGGGAGGTGGGCCCTACGAGCAGTACTTC.

This clone was detected once. The rearrangement joins TRBV2 to TRBJ2-1; 8 bases agree with TRBD1. Losses at the gene ends were 1 base for V and 4 bases for J; bases not matched to a gene: 0. The CDR3 has 14 amino acids. In germline, CDR1 is SNHLY, CDR2 FYNNEI. CDR3 amino acids: CASSEGQGYNEQFF. In DNA, the CDR3 is TGTGCCAGCAGTGAAGGACAGGGGTACAATGAGCAGTTCTTC. Based on the CDR3 plus reference TRBV2 and TRBJ2-1, the full variable domain is EPEVTQTPSHQVTQMGQEVILRCVPISNHLYFYWYRQILGQKVEFLVSFYNNEISEKSEIFDDQFSVERPDGSNFTLKIRSTKLEDSAMYFCASSEGQGYNEQFFGPGTRLTVL.

Note on this clone: At one boundary the junction diverges from the germline segment, which might be a read error. The chain recombines TRBV18 with TRBJ2-2, with TRBD1 matching over 8 bases. Germline CDR1 and CDR2: KGHSH and LQKENI. CDR3 length: 15 residues. The CDR3 sequence is CASTPGTGDTGELFF. The CDR3 DNA sequence: TGTGCCAGCACACCAGGGACAGGAGACACCGGGGAGCTGTTTTTT.

This clone was seen once. J is TRBJ2-5 and V is TRBV6-2 or TRBV6-3, with D possibly matching TRBD1 (6 bases). This CDR3 has 14 amino acids. V dropped 5 bases and J dropped 5 bases, with 15 bases sitting between them. Germline loops: CDR1 MNHEY, CDR2 SVGEGT. The CDR3 sequence: CASSATSGDETQYF. CDR3 nucleotides: TGTGCCAGCAGTGCTACCTCAGGGGATGAGACCCAGTACTTC.

The V gene is TRBV6-2 or TRBV6-3, the J gene TRBJ1-4; a possible D gene is TRBD1 (5 bases). V was clipped by 0 bases and J by 5 bases, with 13 bases between them. Germline V gene data show CDR1 as MNHEY and CDR2 as SVGEGT. The CDR3 is 16 amino acids. CDR3 DNA sequence: TGTGCCAGCAGTTACTCGACAGCCTGGGCCAATGAAAAACTGTTTTTT. This sequence encodes CASSYSTAWANEKLFF.

The rearrangement links TRBV3-1 (or the pseudogene TRBV3-2) to TRBJ1-4; D unresolved. Trimming removed 0 bases from V and 5 bases from J, with 10 bases in between. The CDR3 is 15 residues long. Per germline, CDR1 LGHDT and CDR2 YNNKEL (reference sequence). For the CDR3, the DNA is TGTGCCAGCAGCCAAGATTGGTCGGGGAATGAAAAACTGTTTTTT. Translating gives CASSQDWSGNEKLFF.

V is TRBV6-7 and J is TRBJ2-7, with 9 bases matching TRBD2. TRBV6-7 is classed as an ORF, of uncertain function. With 0 bases clipped from V and 3 bases from J, the junction kept 9 bases outside the gene matches. The CDR3 is made up of 17 amino acids. Written as DNA, the CDR3 is TGTGCCAGCAGTTACTCCCCCAGCGGGAGGTTTCTCTACGAGCAGTACTTC. As protein: CASSYSPSGRFLYEQYF.

The V gene is TRBV10-1, the J gene TRBJ2-2, with D possibly matching TRBD1 (5 bases). V was clipped by 4 bases and J by 0 bases, with 12 bases between them. The CDR3 totals 16 residues. Looked up from germline, CDR1 is WNHNN and CDR2 is SYGVQD (reference sequence). The CDR3 region has the DNA TGCGCCAGCAGTGTCCCCTGGGGCGCGAACACCGGGGAGCTGTTTTTT. Translating it yields CASSVPWGANTGELFF.

The rearrangement links TRBV27 to TRBJ1-3, with 7 nucleotides matching TRBD1. CDR3 length equals 15 residues. Looked up from germline, CDR1 is MNHEY and CDR2 is SMNVEV (reference sequence). V dropped 7 bases and J dropped 2; count of bases not matched to a gene: 8. The CDR3 protein is CASKSRGMAGNTIYF. CDR3 DNA sequence: TGTGCCAGCAAAAGCAGGGGGATGGCTGGAAACACCATATATTTT.

This clone was seen just once. The rearrangement uses TRBV5-4 and TRBJ2-5, with 7 bases that match TRBD1. Losses at the gene ends were 1 base for V and 5 bases for J; bases not matched to a gene: 11. This CDR3 is built from 16 residues. Germline assignment: CDR1 SGHNT and CDR2 YYREEE (reference sequence). This CDR3 reads CASSLRRTGGGETQYF. CDR3 bases: TGTGCCAGCAGCTTGAGGCGGACAGGTGGTGGGGAGACCCAGTACTTC.

This clone came up once. The gene calls are TRBV3-1 (or the pseudogene TRBV3-2) and TRBJ2-7, with 7 bases that match TRBD1. The germline V gene has CDR1 LGHDT and CDR2 YNNKEL (reference sequence). CDR3 length: 15 residues. V shed 1 base, J shed 4 bases, and the junction held 7 bases outside the gene matches. In DNA, the CDR3 is TGTGCCAGCAGCCAAGCACCGGGACAGTTATACGAGCAGTACTTC. Amino acids: CASSQAPGQLYEQYF.

This clone was observed a handful of times. The chain combines TRBV7-2 with TRBJ1-3, with D perhaps TRBD1 (5 bases). The V end lost 5 bases, the J end lost 3 bases, and 11 bases lay between the germline ends. CDR3 length equals 14 residues. Germline CDR1 reads SGHTA; CDR2 reads FQGNSA. The CDR3 region has the DNA TGTGCCAGCAGCCCTCAGGGTATTGGAAACACCATATATTTT. It codes for CASSPQGIGNTIYF.

The chain couples TRBV6-5 to TRBJ1-5; no clear D gene. The V end was cut by 4 bases, the J end by 4 bases, with 8 bases between. This CDR3 has 13 amino acids. The germline V gene has CDR1 MNHEY and CDR2 SVGAGI. CDR3 protein: CASSSRGNQPQHF. As DNA, the CDR3 is TGTGCCAGCAGTTCGCGAGGGAATCAGCCCCAGCATTTT.

The chain uses TRBV12-3 or TRBV12-4 and TRBJ1-2, with D unclear. The CDR3 runs to 13 residues. V shed 7 bases and J shed 3 bases, with 12 bases lying between them. The CDR3 DNA sequence: TGTGCCAGCACCCGGGATCCCTACTATGGCTACACCTTC. Translated: CASTRDPYYGYTF.

This rearrangement joins TRBV4-2 to TRBJ1-1; the match to TRBD1 covers 7 bases. The V and J ends lost 3 bases and 0 bases, in that order; junction bases with no gene match: 4. The CDR3 is 15 residues long. CDR1 is LGHNA and CDR2 is YNFKEQ in the germline V gene. CDR3 residues: CASSQEGQMNTEAFF. The CDR3 DNA reads as TGTGCCAGCAGCCAGGAGGGACAGATGAACACTGAAGCTTTCTTT.

This chain joins TRBV9 and TRBJ1-1, with D possibly matching TRBD1 (5 bases). The CDR3 is made up of 13 amino acids. Germline assignment: CDR1 SGDLS and CDR2 YYNGEE. Trimming stripped 2 bases from V and 4 bases from J, with 9 bases between. The CDR3 protein is CASSVMGGTEAFF. The CDR3 DNA sequence: TGTGCCAGCAGCGTGATGGGGGGCACTGAAGCTTTCTTT.

Details on this clone: In the same sample, other DNA sequences code for this CDR3. The chain links TRBV30 to TRBJ1-5; D is ambiguous. The CDR3 runs to 13 residues. The V and J ends lost 3 bases and 6 bases respectively, with 12 bases between them. Germline CDR1 reads GTSNPN; CDR2 reads SVGIG (reference sequence). The DNA for the CDR3 is TGTGCCTGGAGCTCTGGGGAGGCTCAGCCCCAGCATTTT. Translated, it gives CAWSSGEAQPQHF.

The V gene is TRBV5-1, the J gene TRBJ2-2, with D perhaps matching TRBD2 (5 bases). The CDR3 extends over 14 amino acids. The germline V gene encodes CDR1 SGHRS and CDR2 YFSETQ. The V end lost 6 bases, the J end lost 7 bases, and 16 bases lay between the germline ends. The CDR3 spells CASIETPGIGELFF. The CDR3 DNA is TGCGCCAGCATAGAGACCCCGGGAATCGGGGAGCTGTTTTTT.

The chain is built from TRBV29-1 and TRBJ1-1; possible D gene TRBD1, 5 bases. Trimming removed 6 bases at V and 13 bases at J, with 21 bases between. Germline V gene sequence: CDR1 SQVTM, CDR2 ANQGSEA. This CDR3 has 12 amino acids. CDR3 DNA: TGCAGCGTCGACGAGGGGACTACCGGAGTTTTCTTT. Translating it yields CSVDEGTTGVFF.

The rearrangement uses TRBV2 and TRBJ1-3; D ambiguous. The CDR3 is made up of 16 amino acids. Germline V CDR1 and CDR2: SNHLY, FYNNEI. The V end lost 6 bases, the J end lost 1 base, and 16 bases lay between the germline ends. The CDR3 spells CASSVRGLFSGNTIYF. CDR3 nucleotide sequence: TGTGCCAGCAGCGTCCGAGGGCTTTTTTCTGGAAACACCATATATTTT.

This chain links TRBV3-1 (or the pseudogene TRBV3-2) with TRBJ2-1, with D maybe TRBD2 (5 bases). The CDR3 is 14 amino acids. Germline V gene lookup returns CDR1 LGHDT and CDR2 YNNKEL (reference sequence). Trimming took off 3 bases at V and 6 bases at J, with 12 bases between the two ends. This chain's CDR3 is CASSQRAEVNEQFF. In DNA form, the CDR3 reads TGTGCCAGCAGCCAGAGGGCAGAAGTCAATGAGCAGTTCTTC.

This chain joins TRBV28 and TRBJ2-1, with 7 bases aligning to TRBD2. The CDR3 runs to 16 residues. CDR1 is MDHEN and CDR2 is SYDVKM in the germline V gene. Germline trimming cut 4 bases from V and 0 bases from J; bases unmatched to any gene: 6. The CDR3, as DNA: TGTGCCAGCAGTTCCCTCACTAGCGACTCCTACAATGAGCAGTTCTTC. It specifies CASSSLTSDSYNEQFF.

This clone was seen a few times. The V call is TRBV18, the J call TRBJ1-6; TRBD1 agrees at 8 bases. Germline assignment: CDR1 KGHSH and CDR2 LQKENI. CDR3 length: 15 amino acids. J was trimmed by 7 bases and V by 5 bases; bases with no gene match: 7. CDR3 in DNA: TGTGCCAGCTCAGCGGGACAGGCCCTGAATTCACCCCTCCACTTT. Translated, it gives CASSAGQALNSPLHF. The full variable domain, in which reference TRBV18 and TRBJ1-6 provide the parts outside the CDR3, is NAGVMQNPRHLVRRRGQEARLRCSPMKGHSHVYWYRQLPEEGLKFMVYLQKENIIDESGMPKERFSAEFPKEGPSILRIQQVVRGDSAAYFCASSAGQALNSPLHFGNGTRLTVT.

DNA for the CDR3: TGCGCCAGCAGCCCAAGGAGCTCGGACAGGGGGACTGAAGCTTTCTTT. It encodes CASSPRSSDRGTEAFF. The chain couples TRBV4-3 to TRBJ1-1; 10 nucleotides line up with TRBD1. V lost 4 bases and J lost 5; bases outside the gene matches: 10. CDR3 size: 16 residues. Per germline, CDR1 LGHNA and CDR2 YSLEER.

The chain links TRBV7-9 to TRBJ1-1; D is perhaps TRBD1 (5 bases). Germline loops: CDR1 SEHNR, CDR2 FQNEAQ (reference sequence). V was clipped by 6 bases and J by 3 bases, with 14 bases between them. This CDR3 contains 14 residues. In DNA, the CDR3 is TGTGCCAGCAGGAACAGGTCGTTGGACACTGAAGCTTTCTTT. It encodes CASRNRSLDTEAFF.

This clone was seen a single time. The chain uses TRBV6-5 and TRBJ2-2; D possibly corresponds to TRBD2 (7 bases). Germline V CDR1 and CDR2: MNHEY, SVGAGI. The V end lost 5 bases, the J end lost 4 bases, and 14 bases lay between the germline ends. The CDR3 extends over 15 amino acids. CDR3 sequence (DNA): TGTGCCAGCAGTCCAAGGGGGGGCTCCACCGGGGAGCTGTTTTTT. It encodes CASSPRGGSTGELFF.